The clone carrying this T cell receptor (beta chain) is a singleton in its sample. The data originate from a study of cytotoxic CD8 clonotypes in ibrutinib-treated CLL. V lost 11 bases and J lost 5; bases outside the gene matches: 10. Germline assignment: CDR1 SGHTA and CDR2 FQGNSA. The CDR3 sequence is 13 residues long. Only in-frame clones appear in the TCRdb table, and some are missing; sequencing was by immunoSEQ multiplex PCR. The data contain fewer than 400,000 clones, 67% of them seen just once; the ten biggest clones take up around 6.3%. The gene calls are TRBV7-2 and TRBJ2-5, with 8 bases identical to TRBD2. The receptor comes from a human donor with chronic lymphocytic leukemia. The sequences come from PBMCs, collected after 36 months of ibrutinib treatment. The CDR3 is CALQRECRETQYF. The CDR3 region has the DNA TGTGCCTTGCAGCGGGAGTGTCGTGAGACCCAGTACTTC.